The count of the clone carrying this T cell receptor beta chain is one. The antigen is unknown. This entry belongs to a study of blood T cells in healthy people across ages. Study observations and caveats: The study found more naive CD4+ cells and higher diversity in long-lived than aged donors.

The CDR3 spans 12 residues. Germline CDR1 reads MGHRA; CDR2 reads YSYEKL. V was pared by 6 bases and J by 5 bases, with 11 bases between. Then a second PCR, running roughly 7 to 11 cycles, was carried out with a sample-barcoded 5' primer and a J-beta primer mix. TCRdb re-called the 5' RACE reads with MiXCR, one entry per CDR3 protein. The sample lists around 1,000,000 distinct CDR3 sequences; almost 25% were seen once. The sample was also reused in another study, on T cells of mothers and their children. That investigation notes: Second-round PCR products received sample barcodes and 2-4 random nucleotides from the M1S primer.

Source material: blood. This chain uses TRBV4-1 with TRBJ2-7; D not certain. The origin of this receptor is a girl aged 2 to 9 in good health. The CDR3 loop is CASSLIPNEQYF. The CDR3 DNA follows: TGCGCCAGCAGTCTTATTCCTAACGAGCAGTACTTC.